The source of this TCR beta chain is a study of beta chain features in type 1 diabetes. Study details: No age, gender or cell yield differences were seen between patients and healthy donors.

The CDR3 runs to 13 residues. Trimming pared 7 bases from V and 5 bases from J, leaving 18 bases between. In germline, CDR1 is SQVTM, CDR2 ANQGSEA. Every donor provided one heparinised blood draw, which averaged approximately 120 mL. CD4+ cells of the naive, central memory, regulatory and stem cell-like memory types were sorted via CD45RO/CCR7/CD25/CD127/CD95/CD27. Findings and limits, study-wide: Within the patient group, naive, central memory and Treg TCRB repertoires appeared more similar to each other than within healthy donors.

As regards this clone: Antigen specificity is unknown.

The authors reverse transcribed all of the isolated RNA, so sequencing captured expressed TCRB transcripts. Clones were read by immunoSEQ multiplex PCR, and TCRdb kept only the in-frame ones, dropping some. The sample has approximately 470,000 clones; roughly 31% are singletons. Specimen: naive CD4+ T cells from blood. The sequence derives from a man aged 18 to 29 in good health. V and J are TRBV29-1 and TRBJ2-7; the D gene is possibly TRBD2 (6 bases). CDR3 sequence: CSAGRGTANEQYF. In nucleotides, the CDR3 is TGCAGCGCCGGCCGGGGGACGGCAAACGAGCAGTACTTC.